The clone carrying this TCR beta chain has just a few counts. As yet, its antigen is unknown. Trimming shortened V by 6 bases and J by 4 bases, and 17 bases separated the two germline ends. Germline-derived CDR1 and CDR2 are SGHKS and YYEKEE (reference sequence). The CDR3 runs to 15 residues. These data originate in a study of shared clonotypes between healthy human individuals. Notes on the study in general: Generally, naive subsets came out with larger estimated richness than memory subsets.

An assay was performed, and its level was deep. The data were produced by immunoSEQ multiplex PCR, yet TCRdb's version contains in-frame clones alone and is incomplete. The table records approximately 1,500,000 clones, around 97% of them present only once. This TCR came from a man younger than 45 in good health. The sample was naive CD4+ T cells sorted from blood. Subset: CD45RA+ positively selected. The rearrangement joins TRBV5-5 to TRBJ1-3, with unresolved D. The CDR3 DNA sequence: TGTGCCAGCACGCTAGGCGGACCCTGGGGAAACACCATATATTTT. This codes for CASTLGGPWGNTIYF.